One sample yielded the 28 T cell receptor beta chains listed below, sequenced in a study of vaccination and CD4 T cells after COVID-19. No antigen is known for these receptors. Stated treatment: roughly ten-day PBMC culture with coronavirus spike peptide pools or control peptides (ViraFEST assay). The study sequenced cultured CD4+ T cell DNA using the Oncomine TCR Beta short-read assay. TCRdb passed the PCR reads through MiXCR, listing each CDR3 protein once. The sample contains around 25,000 distinct CDR3 sequences, around 40% of which appear only once. Specimen: CD4+ T cells from blood, cultured in vitro. The receptors here all came from a human donor who had recovered from COVID-19.

V is TRBV19 and J is TRBJ2-7, with D tentatively TRBD1 or TRBD2 (5 bases each). Germline assignment: CDR1 LNHDA and CDR2 SQIVND (reference sequence). CDR3 size: 13 residues. V dropped 4 bases and J dropped 2 bases, with 9 bases sitting between them. In nucleotides, the CDR3 is TGTGCCAGTAGTAGGGGGATTGCCTACGAGCAGTACTTC. This translates into CASSRGIAYEQYF.

Details on this clonotype: At one end, the junction sequence differs from germline, possibly due to a read error. The chain uses TRBV7-2 and TRBJ2-5, with D possibly matching TRBD2 (6 bases). The CDR3 is 16 residues long. Germline values: CDR1 SGHTA, CDR2 FQGNSA. The CDR3 spells CASSQDMRGVKETQYF. The DNA for the CDR3 is TGCGCCAGCAGCCAAGATATGCGGGGTGTCAAAGAGACCCAGTACTTC.

This clonotype was seen a handful of times. The chain links TRBV6-1 to TRBJ2-7; perhaps TRBD1 as D (6 bases). The CDR3 totals 14 residues. The ends were cut back, 1 base at V and 3 bases at J, with 10 bases in the middle. The germline CDR1 and CDR2 sequences are MNHNS and SASEGT. CDR3 DNA sequence: TGTGCCAGCAGTGAAGGACAGGACCGCTACGAGCAGTACTTC. Its translation: CASSEGQDRYEQYF.

In its sample, this clonotype was seen a few times. V usage is TRBV20-1 and J usage is TRBJ2-1; no firm D call. Between the trimmed V and J ends, which lost 1 base and 3 bases, there was a span of 13 bases. The germline V gene has CDR1 DFQATT and CDR2 SNEGSKA (reference sequence). The CDR3 is made up of 15 amino acids. The CDR3 region is CSARGVGVGYNEQFF. CDR3 nucleotide sequence: TGCAGTGCTAGAGGAGTGGGTGTCGGCTACAATGAGCAGTTCTTC.

This clonotype was detected a few times. V gene TRBV28 combines with J gene TRBJ1-1; D is unresolved. This CDR3 is built from 12 residues. The V gene's germline CDR1 is MDHEN and CDR2 SYDVKM. The V end was cut by 2 bases, the J end by 1 base, with 2 bases between. The CDR3 DNA reads TGTGCCAGCAGTTTACAGAACACTGAAGCTTTCTTT. Translated: CASSLQNTEAFF.

This chain connects TRBV2 to TRBJ2-5; a possible D gene is TRBD2 (5 bases). Trimming took off 10 bases at V and 5 bases at J, with 14 bases between the two ends. In germline, CDR1 is SNHLY, CDR2 FYNNEI. The CDR3 consists of 12 residues. Here the CDR3 DNA reads TGTGCCACCCGGACGAGCGGCGAGACCCAGTACTTC. This gives the protein CATRTSGETQYF.

The genes are TRBV5-1 and TRBJ2-2; 10 nucleotides align to TRBD1. With 5 bases clipped from V and 7 bases from J, the junction kept 8 bases outside the gene matches. Germline V gives CDR1 SGHRS, CDR2 YFSETQ. The CDR3 extends over 15 amino acids. The CDR3 protein is CASRTGTGVIGELFF. The CDR3 bases are TGCGCCAGCAGAACAGGGACAGGGGTGATCGGGGAGCTGTTTTTT. Drawing the rest from reference TRBV5-1 and TRBJ2-2, the complete variable domain is KAGVTQTPRYLIKTRGQQVTLSCSPISGHRSVSWYQQTPGQGLQFLFEYFSETQRNKGNFPGRFSGRQFSNSRSEMNVSTLELGDSALYLCASRTGTGVIGELFFGEGSRLTVL.

The genes are TRBV7-8 and TRBJ2-7; weak D call: TRBD2 (6 bases). The germline V and J ends were trimmed by 1 base and 4 bases, with 11 bases remaining between them. CDR1 is SGHVS, CDR2 FQNEAQ, per germline. CDR3 length: 14 amino acids. The CDR3 bases are TGTGCCAGCAGCTTAGAGGGCGGGACTTACGAGCAGTACTTC. The encoded protein is CASSLEGGTYEQYF. The full variable domain, with the rest looked up from reference TRBV7-8 and TRBJ2-7, is GAGVSQSPRYKVAKRGQDVALRCDPISGHVSLFWYQQALGQGPEFLTYFQNEAQLDKSGLPSDRFFAERPEGSVSTLKIQRTQQEDSAVYLCASSLEGGTYEQYFGPGTRLTVT.

The rearrangement joins TRBV28 to TRBJ2-7; possible D gene TRBD1, 5 bases. V dropped 4 bases and J dropped 4 bases, with 8 bases sitting between them. The length of the CDR3 is 12 residues. Germline V gives CDR1 MDHEN, CDR2 SYDVKM. CDR3 coding DNA: TGTGCCAGCAGTTACCAGGGTTACGAGCAGTACTTC. The encoded protein is CASSYQGYEQYF.

The rearrangement links TRBV6-1 to TRBJ1-6; a possible D gene is TRBD1 (5 bases). Trimming shortened V by 0 bases and J by 0 bases, and 15 bases separated the two germline ends. Germline CDR1 MNHNS, CDR2 SASEGT. CDR3 length: 19 amino acids. In nucleotides, the CDR3 is TGTGCCAGCAGTGAAGCGTGGTTCGGGGGAAACTCCTATAATTCACCCCTCCACTTT. Its translation is CASSEAWFGGNSYNSPLHF.

V usage is TRBV20-1 and J usage is TRBJ2-5; the match to TRBD1 covers 9 bases. CDR1 DFQATT and CDR2 SNEGSKA come from the germline V gene (reference sequence). The CDR3 has 13 amino acids. V was pared by 4 bases and J by 2 bases, with 2 bases of the junction left unmatched. The CDR3 sequence: CSAIGTGQETQYF. DNA of the CDR3: TGCAGTGCTATTGGGACAGGGCAAGAGACCCAGTACTTC.

This clonotype has more than one count but fewer than ten. This sequence joins TRBV29-1 and TRBJ2-7; 10 nucleotides match TRBD1. The CDR3 spans 13 residues. Unmatched junction bases numbered 3, after V lost 6 bases and J lost 1 base. The germline gives CDR1 SQVTM, CDR2 ANQGSEA. The CDR3 region has the DNA TGCAGCGTGGGACAGGGGTATTCCTACGAGCAGTACTTC. This codes for CSVGQGYSYEQYF.

The rearrangement joins TRBV6-5 to TRBJ2-7, with D perhaps being TRBD1 or TRBD2 (5 bases each). Trimming pared 0 bases from V and 2 bases from J, leaving 11 bases between. The CDR3 extends over 15 amino acids. Per the germline V gene, CDR1 is MNHEY and CDR2 is SVGAGI. CDR3 nucleotides: TGTGCCAGCAGTTACTCTCCGGGACGGACCTACGAGCAGTACTTC. It encodes CASSYSPGRTYEQYF.

This chain connects TRBV30 to TRBJ1-1; D not resolved. CDR3 size: 14 residues. CDR1 and CDR2 from the germline V gene are GTSNPN and SVGIG (reference sequence). V was pared by 4 bases and J by 1 base, with 13 bases between. CDR3 in amino acids: CAWTRTLTNTEAFF. The CDR3 DNA reads as TGTGCCTGGACCCGGACTCTTACGAACACTGAAGCTTTCTTT.

This clonotype was counted a few times. The chain links TRBV20-1 to TRBJ1-6, with 7 bases matching TRBD1. The CDR3 spans 15 residues. The V segment lost 3 bases and the J segment 9 bases; nucleotides outside the gene matches: 11. Germline-derived CDR1 and CDR2 are DFQATT and SNEGSKA (reference sequence). The CDR3 is CSASLAGGRGSPLHF. CDR3 sequence (DNA): TGCAGTGCTAGTTTGGCAGGGGGTCGGGGTTCACCCCTCCACTTT.

The chain employs TRBV6-1 and TRBJ2-3; D not resolved. The germline V and J ends were trimmed by 6 bases and 2 bases, with 15 bases remaining between them. The length of the CDR3 is 15 residues. Germline values: CDR1 MNHNS, CDR2 SASEGT. The CDR3 spells CASSQINTVTDTQYF. The CDR3 bases are TGTGCCAGCAGCCAGATAAACACGGTCACAGATACGCAGTATTTT.

The chain links TRBV20-1 to TRBJ1-5; D possibly corresponds to TRBD1 (5 bases). Per the germline V gene, CDR1 is DFQATT and CDR2 is SNEGSKA (reference sequence). V gave up 5 bases and J gave up 5 bases, with 10 bases separating them. This CDR3 spans 12 amino acids. CDR3 amino acids: CSAYDSDQPQHF. The CDR3 bases are TGCAGTGCTTATGACAGTGATCAGCCCCAGCATTTT.

The chain combines TRBV11-1 with TRBJ1-1; D is undetermined. The CDR3 is 15 residues long. V shed 5 bases and J shed 0 bases, with 13 bases lying between them. Germline values: CDR1 SGHAT, CDR2 FQDESV (reference sequence). The CDR3 sequence: CASSPLGRMNTEAFF. DNA of the CDR3: TGTGCCAGCAGCCCTTTAGGACGGATGAACACTGAAGCTTTCTTT.

The chain couples TRBV6-1 to TRBJ2-3; 9 bases align to TRBD2. The CDR3 runs to 14 residues. Germline V gene sequence: CDR1 MNHNS, CDR2 SASEGT. The ends lost 8 bases at V and 2 bases at J; junction bases unmatched: 5. The DNA of the CDR3 is TGTGCCAGCCGGCGGGAGGGCTACACAGATACGCAGTATTTT. This codes for CASRREGYTDTQYF.

The rearrangement uses TRBV20-1 and TRBJ1-2; a possible D gene is TRBD1 (6 bases). The length of the CDR3 is 16 residues. CDR1 is DFQATT, CDR2 SNEGSKA, per germline (reference sequence). V lost 0 bases, J lost 0 bases, and 14 bases lay in between. The CDR3 protein is CSAREAGANSNYGYTF. CDR3 sequence (DNA): TGCAGTGCTAGAGAGGCGGGGGCCAATTCTAACTATGGCTACACCTTC.

This clonotype was observed a handful of times. The chain carries TRBV7-3 and TRBJ1-1, with D possibly being TRBD1 (5 bases). The CDR3 sequence is 15 residues long. V was clipped by 2 bases and J by 1 base, with 11 bases between them. Germline CDR1 SGHTA, CDR2 FQGTGA. In DNA, the CDR3 is TGTGCCAGCAGCTTAGCGTTTGGGGGGAACACTGAAGCTTTCTTT. It encodes CASSLAFGGNTEAFF.

The genes are TRBV7-7 and TRBJ2-7; TRBD1 agrees at 12 bases. V dropped 5 bases and J dropped 0; count of bases not matched to a gene: 2. Per germline, CDR1 SSHAT and CDR2 FNYEAQ (reference sequence). CDR3 length: 15 residues. The CDR3 spells CASSVGQGASYEQYF. The CDR3 DNA reads as TGTGCCAGCAGCGTGGGACAGGGGGCCTCCTACGAGCAGTACTTC.

The sample holds a few counts of this clonotype. The chain couples TRBV28 to TRBJ2-3; D tentatively fits TRBD1 or TRBD2 (5 bases each). V was pared by 5 bases and J by 6 bases, with 18 bases between. The CDR3 contains 15 residues. Germline CDR1 is MDHEN and CDR2 is SYDVKM. CDR3 in DNA: TGTGCCAGCAGTGGTCGGGGCAGGGTCATGGATACGCAGTATTTT. This translates into CASSGRGRVMDTQYF.

This chain joins TRBV19 and TRBJ2-5, with D possibly matching TRBD2 (7 bases). V lost 3 bases and J 5 bases, leaving 13 bases between the germline ends. In germline, CDR1 is LNHDA, CDR2 SQIVND (reference sequence). CDR3 length equals 14 residues. DNA of the CDR3: TGTGCCAGTAGTATCCCCGGGGGGCGGGAGACCCAGTACTTC. This codes for CASSIPGGRETQYF.

The chain combines TRBV6-5 with TRBJ2-7; 9 positions agree with TRBD1. V lost 4 bases, J lost 6 bases, and 7 bases stayed unmatched. The germline V gene has CDR1 MNHEY and CDR2 SVGAGI. The CDR3 is 14 residues long. In DNA, the CDR3 is TGTGCCAGCAGTTCTACAGGGGGCTTGAGCGAGCAGTACTTC. It codes for CASSSTGGLSEQYF.

The gene calls are TRBV28 and TRBJ1-2, with D uncertain. Germline CDR1 is MDHEN and CDR2 is SYDVKM. The CDR3 contains 14 residues. Trimming took off 6 bases at V and 0 bases at J, with 11 bases between the two ends. The CDR3 region has the DNA TGTGCCAGCAGCCTCAGGATAACTAACTATGGCTACACCTTC. Encoded protein: CASSLRITNYGYTF.

The V call is TRBV7-2, the J call TRBJ2-5, with TRBD2 as a possible D gene (7 bases). CDR3 length: 14 residues. V shed 1 base and J shed 5 bases, with 11 bases lying between them. Germline CDR1 reads SGHTA; CDR2 reads FQGNSA. Here the CDR3 DNA reads TGTGCCAGCAGCTTAGGCGGGGGCCCGGAGACCCAGTACTTC. As protein: CASSLGGGPETQYF.

Written as DNA, the CDR3 is TGTGCCAGCACTTTCCGACAGACCGAGACCCAGTACTTC. Translated: CASTFRQTETQYF. The gene calls are TRBV6-2 or TRBV6-3 and TRBJ2-5; perhaps TRBD1 as D (5 bases). The V end was cut by 7 bases, the J end by 5 bases, with 14 bases between. The germline V gene encodes CDR1 MNHEY and CDR2 SVGEGT. The CDR3 has 13 residues.